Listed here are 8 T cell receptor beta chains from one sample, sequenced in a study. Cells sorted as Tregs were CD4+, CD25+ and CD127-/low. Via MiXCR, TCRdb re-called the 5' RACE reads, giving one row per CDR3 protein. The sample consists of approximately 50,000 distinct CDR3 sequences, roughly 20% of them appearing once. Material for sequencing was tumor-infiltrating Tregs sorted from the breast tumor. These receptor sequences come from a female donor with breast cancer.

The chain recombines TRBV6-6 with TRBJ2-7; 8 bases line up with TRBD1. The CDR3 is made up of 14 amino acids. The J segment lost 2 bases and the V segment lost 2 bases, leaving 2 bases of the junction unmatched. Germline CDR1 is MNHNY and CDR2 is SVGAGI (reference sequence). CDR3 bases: TGTGCCAGCAGTTACCCGGACAGGGCCTACGAGCAGTACTTC. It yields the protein CASSYPDRAYEQYF.

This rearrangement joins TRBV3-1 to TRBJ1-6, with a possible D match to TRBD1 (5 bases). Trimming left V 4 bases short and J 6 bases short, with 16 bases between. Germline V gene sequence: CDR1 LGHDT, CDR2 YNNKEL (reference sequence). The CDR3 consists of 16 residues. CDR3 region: CASSPQGPVSNSPLHF. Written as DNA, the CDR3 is TGTGCCAGCAGCCCTCAGGGACCCGTCTCTAATTCACCCCTCCACTTT.

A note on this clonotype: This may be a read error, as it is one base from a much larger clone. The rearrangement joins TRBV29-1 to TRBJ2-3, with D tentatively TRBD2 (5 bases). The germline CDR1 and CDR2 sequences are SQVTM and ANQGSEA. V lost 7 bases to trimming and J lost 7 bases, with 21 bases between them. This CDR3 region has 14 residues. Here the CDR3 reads CSARPRAGVNTQYF. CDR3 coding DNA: TGCAGCGCCCGCCCTCGAGCCGGGGTAAATACGCAGTATTTT.

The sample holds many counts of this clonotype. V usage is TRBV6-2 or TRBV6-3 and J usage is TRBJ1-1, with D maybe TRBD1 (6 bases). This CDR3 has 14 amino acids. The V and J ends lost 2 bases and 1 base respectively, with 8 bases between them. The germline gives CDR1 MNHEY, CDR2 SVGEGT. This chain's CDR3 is CASSYDRRNTEAFF. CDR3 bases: TGTGCCAGCAGTTACGACAGGAGGAACACTGAAGCTTTCTTT.

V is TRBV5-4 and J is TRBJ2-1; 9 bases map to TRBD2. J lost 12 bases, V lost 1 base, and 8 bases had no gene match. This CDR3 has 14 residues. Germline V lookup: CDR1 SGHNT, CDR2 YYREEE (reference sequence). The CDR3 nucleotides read TGTGCCAGCAGCTTGTCCAGCGGGAGGAGTGGGCAGTTCTTC. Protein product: CASSLSSGRSGQFF.

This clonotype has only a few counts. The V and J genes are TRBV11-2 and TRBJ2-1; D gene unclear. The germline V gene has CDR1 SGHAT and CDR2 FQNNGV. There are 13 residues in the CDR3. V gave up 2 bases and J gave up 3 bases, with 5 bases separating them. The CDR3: CASSLYSYNEQFF. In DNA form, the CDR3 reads TGTGCCAGCAGCTTATATAGCTACAATGAGCAGTTCTTC.

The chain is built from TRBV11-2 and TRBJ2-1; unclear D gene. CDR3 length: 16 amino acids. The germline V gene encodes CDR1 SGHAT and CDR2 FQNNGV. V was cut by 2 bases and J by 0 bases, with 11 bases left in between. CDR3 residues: CASSLSWKSSYNEQFF. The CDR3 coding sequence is TGTGCCAGCAGCTTAAGTTGGAAGAGCTCCTACAATGAGCAGTTCTTC.

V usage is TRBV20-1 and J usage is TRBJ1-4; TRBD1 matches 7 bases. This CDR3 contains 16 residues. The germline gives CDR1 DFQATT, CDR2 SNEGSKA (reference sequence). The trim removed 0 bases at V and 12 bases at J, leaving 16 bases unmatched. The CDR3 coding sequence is TGCAGTGCTAGAGATGGTTCAGGGACAGTCCGGGGAGAACTGTTTTTT. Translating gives CSARDGSGTVRGELFF.